This paragraph reports one T cell receptor beta chain. The data are from a study of blood T cell repertoires in COVID-19. Overall study: Samples came from the United States, Italy and Spain, spanning acute and convalescent COVID-19. PBMCs, B-cell-depleted T cells, or T cells were the source of the cDNA or gDNA that made up the material.

In the original workflow: Amplification with reference gene primers provided the estimates of nucleated cell counts. This table comes from immunoSEQ multiplex PCR, and its TCRdb copy is limited to in-frame clones, with some not included. V, J and clone size reflect that table, while D and trimming were determined from the DNA. The table lists about 250,000 clones, 70% to 85% of them singletons, with about 10% in the top ten. The sample comprised peripheral blood. This TCR derives from a man older than 75 with acute or convalescent COVID-19.

CDR3 coding DNA: TGTGCCAGCAGCCAAGAAGTTGTAGTGGGACTAGCGGGCACAGATACGCAGTATTTT. It is translated as CASSQEVVVGLAGTDTQYF. The chain has TRBV3-1 (or the pseudogene TRBV3-2) and TRBJ2-3; 11 positions match TRBD2. The germline gives CDR1 LGHDT, CDR2 YNNKEL (reference sequence). The trim removed 0 bases at V and 1 base at J, leaving 9 bases unmatched. The CDR3 consists of 19 residues.